What follows is one T cell receptor beta chain and its context. Seattle enrolled patients during active infection and tracked them longitudinally. Authors' processing steps: Amplifying reference gene primers gave estimates of nucleated cell counts. Profiled with immunoSEQ multiplex PCR; TCRdb holds only in-frame clones, not every one. V, J and clone size were drawn from that table, and D and trimming were deduced from the DNA. The sample lists under 250,000 clones, 92% seen once, with 0.7% to 0.85% in the top ten. The sample belongs to a study of blood T cell repertoires in COVID-19. Turning to the study itself: Samples came from the United States, Italy and Spain, spanning acute and convalescent COVID-19. T cells, B-cell-depleted T cells, or PBMCs supplied cDNA or gDNA.

CDR3 length equals 16 residues. Per germline, CDR1 MGHRA and CDR2 YSYEKL. After removal of 4 bases from V and 4 bases from J, the junction contained 13 bases not matched to a gene. The source is a man aged 55 to 70 with COVID-19, enrolled during active disease. V usage is TRBV4-1 and J usage is TRBJ2-7, with 7 positions matching TRBD2. The sample taken for sequencing was peripheral blood. The DNA of the CDR3 is TGCGCCAGCAGCCCCAACCCCAGCGGGGTCATTTACGAGCAGTACTTC. Amino acids: CASSPNPSGVIYEQYF.